This T cell receptor beta chain was captured in a study of blood T cell repertoires in COVID-19. Study background: Specimens from acute and convalescent COVID-19 originated in the United States, Italy and Spain. T cells, B-cell-depleted T cells, or PBMCs supplied cDNA or gDNA.

Authors' processing steps: Using reference gene primer amplification, nucleated cell counts were estimated. The method was immunoSEQ multiplex PCR; TCRdb's version includes in-frame clones alone and lacks a portion of them. D and trimming were read from the DNA, whereas the V and J calls and clone size are those reported in that table. The sample has tens of thousands of clones, less than 90% seen once. CDR3 length: 14 amino acids. In germline, CDR1 is SEHNR, CDR2 FQNEAQ (reference sequence). V was shortened by 5 bases and J by 4 bases, with 15 bases between the two germline ends. The TCR comes from a human donor with active COVID-19. The donor label of this sample is uncertain. The rearrangement uses TRBV7-9 and TRBJ2-7, with TRBD1 as a possible D gene (5 bases). The sequenced sample consisted of peripheral blood. The CDR3 loop is CASSHLGQGYEQYF. CDR3 coding DNA: TGTGCCAGCAGCCACCTGGGGCAGGGTTACGAGCAGTACTTC.